Listed below are T cell receptor beta chains from one sample, sequenced in a study of tumor-infiltrating lymphocytes in localized non-small cell lung cancer. Here immunoSEQ multiplex PCR was the method, and the copy in TCRdb shows in-frame clones only, minus some. The table lists about 10,000 clones, around 86% of them singletons. Material: uninvolved lung tissue not adjacent to the tumor. The receptors come from a human donor with non-small cell lung cancer. Each CDR3 is given without its conserved first and last residue. Clone size appears in some rows only: once, few, many, or a class for an expanded clone.

ASSFSYEQY | - | TRBV6-1
ASSSYLTVRAF | few | TRBV7-2
SGGWPNTGELF | - | TRBV29-1
ASSMTYEQY | - | TRBV5-6
ASTEEGTIPYEQY | - | TRBV6-1
ASSEYRNSPLH | - | TRBV25-1
ASSSRGTAGKETQY | - | TRBV6-6
ASSQERPDNWAYGYT | - | TRBV4-2
ASSPGTALLETQY | - | TRBV7-9
ASSGASIGEAF | few | TRBV9
ASSLTGSYNQPQH | - | TRBV6-6
ASSAGNSIGYT | - | TRBV6-1
ASSNYGNTEAF | - | TRBV7-9
ASSHPNGHPHEGTDTQY | - | TRBV4-3
ASSRTRDYEQY | - | TRBV6-1
ASSQGLTFLAGNTIY | - | TRBV4-1
ASSDSEPATGELF | few | TRBV6-1
SVMTGVEQY | - | TRBV29-1
ASSLILQGLNTEAF | - | TRBV5-6
ALGGLTTDTQY | once | TRBV5-4
ASSTRDRGGMNTEAF | - | TRBV27
ASSLEIWGGIGEQF | - | TRBV11-2